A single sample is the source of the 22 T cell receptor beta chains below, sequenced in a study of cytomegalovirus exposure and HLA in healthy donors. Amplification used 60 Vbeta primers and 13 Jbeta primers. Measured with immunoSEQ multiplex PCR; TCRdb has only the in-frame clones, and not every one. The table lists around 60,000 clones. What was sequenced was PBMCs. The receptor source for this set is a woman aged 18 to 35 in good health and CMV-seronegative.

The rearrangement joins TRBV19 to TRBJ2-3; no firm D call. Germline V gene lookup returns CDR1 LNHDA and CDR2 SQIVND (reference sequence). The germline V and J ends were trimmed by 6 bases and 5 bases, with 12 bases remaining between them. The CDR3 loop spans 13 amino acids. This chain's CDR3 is CASRPLGEDTQYF. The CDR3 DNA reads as TGTGCCAGTAGACCCTTAGGAGAAGATACGCAGTATTTT.

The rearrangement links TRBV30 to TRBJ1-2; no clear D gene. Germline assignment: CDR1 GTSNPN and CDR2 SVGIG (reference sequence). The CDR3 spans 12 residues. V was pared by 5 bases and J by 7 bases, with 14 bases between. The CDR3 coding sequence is TGTGCCTGGTCTCTGGGTTCGGGTGGCTACACCTTC. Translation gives CAWSLGSGGYTF.

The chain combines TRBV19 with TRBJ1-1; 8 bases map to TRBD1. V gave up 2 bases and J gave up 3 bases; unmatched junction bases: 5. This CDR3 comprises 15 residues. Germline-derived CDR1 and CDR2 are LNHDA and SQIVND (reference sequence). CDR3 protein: CASSIQGAHHTEAFF. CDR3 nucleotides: TGTGCCAGTAGTATACAGGGGGCGCATCACACTGAAGCTTTCTTT.

This CDR3 reads CASSLDSGRYEQYF. The CDR3 DNA reads TGTGCCAGCAGCTTAGATAGCGGGAGGTACGAGCAGTACTTC. The V gene is TRBV11-1, the J gene TRBJ2-7; 10 nucleotides line up with TRBD2. Germline values: CDR1 SGHAT, CDR2 FQDESV (reference sequence). V shed 1 base and J 4 bases; nucleotides not matched to a gene: 1. CDR3 length equals 14 residues.

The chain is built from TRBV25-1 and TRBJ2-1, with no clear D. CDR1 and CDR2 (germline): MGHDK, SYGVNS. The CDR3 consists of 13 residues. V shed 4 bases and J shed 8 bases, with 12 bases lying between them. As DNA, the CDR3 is TGTGCCAGCAGTGCCGATACCGCGGATGAGCAGTTCTTC. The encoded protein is CASSADTADEQFF.

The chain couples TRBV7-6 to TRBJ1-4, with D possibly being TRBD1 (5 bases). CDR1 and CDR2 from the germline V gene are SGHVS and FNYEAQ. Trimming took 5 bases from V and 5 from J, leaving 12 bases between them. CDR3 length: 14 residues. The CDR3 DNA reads TGTGCCAGCAGCAACCAGGGAATGAATGAAAAACTGTTTTTT. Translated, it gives CASSNQGMNEKLFF.

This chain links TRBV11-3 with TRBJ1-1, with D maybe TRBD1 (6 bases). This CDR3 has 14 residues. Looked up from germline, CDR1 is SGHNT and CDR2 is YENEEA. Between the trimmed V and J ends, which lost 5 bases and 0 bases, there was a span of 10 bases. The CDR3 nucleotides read TGTGCCAGCAGCCCCAGGGGAATGAACACTGAAGCTTTCTTT. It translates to CASSPRGMNTEAFF.

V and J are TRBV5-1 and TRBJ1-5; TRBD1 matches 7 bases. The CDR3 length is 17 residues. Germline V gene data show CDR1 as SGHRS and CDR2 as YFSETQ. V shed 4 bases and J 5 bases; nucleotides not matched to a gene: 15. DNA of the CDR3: TGCGCCAGCAGCCTCCAATCCGGGACAGTAGTCCATCAGCCCCAGCATTTT. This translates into CASSLQSGTVVHQPQHF.

Here the CDR3 reads CASSSMWGHTEAFF. DNA for the CDR3: TGTGCCAGCAGTTCAATGTGGGGGCACACTGAAGCTTTCTTT. The J gene is TRBJ1-1, the V gene TRBV2, with TRBD1 as a possible D gene (6 bases). This CDR3 is 14 amino acids long. Per germline, CDR1 SNHLY and CDR2 FYNNEI. V lost 5 bases and J 3 bases, leaving 13 bases between the germline ends.

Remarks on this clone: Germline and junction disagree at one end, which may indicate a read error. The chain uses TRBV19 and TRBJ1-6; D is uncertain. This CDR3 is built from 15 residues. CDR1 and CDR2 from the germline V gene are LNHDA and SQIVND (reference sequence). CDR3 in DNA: TGTGCCAGTAGTACGGGAAGCTCCTATAATTCACCCCTTCACTTT. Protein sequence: CASSTGSSYNSPLHF.

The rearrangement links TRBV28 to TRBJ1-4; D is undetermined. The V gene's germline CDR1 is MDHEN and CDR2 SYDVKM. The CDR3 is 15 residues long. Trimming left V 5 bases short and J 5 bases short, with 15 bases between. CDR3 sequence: CASSRAGSQNEKLFF. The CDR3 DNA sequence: TGTGCCAGCAGTCGGGCGGGGAGTCAGAATGAAAAACTGTTTTTT.

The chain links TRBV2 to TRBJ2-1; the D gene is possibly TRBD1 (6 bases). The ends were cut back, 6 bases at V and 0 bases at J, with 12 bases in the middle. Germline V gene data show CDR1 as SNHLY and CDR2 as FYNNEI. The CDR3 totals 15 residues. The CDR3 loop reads CASRLQGASYNEQFF. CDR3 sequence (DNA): TGTGCCAGCAGACTACAGGGAGCCTCCTACAATGAGCAGTTCTTC.

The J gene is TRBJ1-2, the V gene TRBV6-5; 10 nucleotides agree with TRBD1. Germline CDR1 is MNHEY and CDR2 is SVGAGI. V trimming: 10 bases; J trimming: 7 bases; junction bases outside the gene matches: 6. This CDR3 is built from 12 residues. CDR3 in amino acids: CATYDRGLGYTF. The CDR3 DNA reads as TGTGCCACTTACGACAGGGGGCTTGGCTACACCTTC.

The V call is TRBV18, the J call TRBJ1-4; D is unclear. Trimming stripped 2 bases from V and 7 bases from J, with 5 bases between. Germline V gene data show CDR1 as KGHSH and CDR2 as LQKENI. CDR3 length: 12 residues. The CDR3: CASSPTSEKLFF. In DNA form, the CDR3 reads TGTGCCAGCTCACCAACCAGTGAAAAACTGTTTTTT.

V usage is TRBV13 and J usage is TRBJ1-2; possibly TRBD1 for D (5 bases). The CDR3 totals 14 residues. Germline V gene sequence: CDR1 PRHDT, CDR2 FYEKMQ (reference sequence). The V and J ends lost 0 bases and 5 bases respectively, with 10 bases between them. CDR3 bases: TGTGCCAGCAGCTTAGGTCTCAGGGCTTATGGCTACACCTTC. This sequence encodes CASSLGLRAYGYTF.

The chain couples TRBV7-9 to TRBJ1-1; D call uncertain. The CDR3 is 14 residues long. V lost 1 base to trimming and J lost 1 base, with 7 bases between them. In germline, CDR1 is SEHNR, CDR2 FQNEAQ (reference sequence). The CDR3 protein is CASSLGRENTEAFF. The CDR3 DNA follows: TGTGCCAGCAGCTTAGGACGGGAGAACACTGAAGCTTTCTTT.

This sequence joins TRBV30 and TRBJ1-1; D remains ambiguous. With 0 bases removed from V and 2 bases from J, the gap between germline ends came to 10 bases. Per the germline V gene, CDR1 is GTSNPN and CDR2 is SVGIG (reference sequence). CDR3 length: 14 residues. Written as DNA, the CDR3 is TGTGCCTGGAGTGTACGGGGTGGAAACACTGAAGCTTTCTTT. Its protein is CAWSVRGGNTEAFF.

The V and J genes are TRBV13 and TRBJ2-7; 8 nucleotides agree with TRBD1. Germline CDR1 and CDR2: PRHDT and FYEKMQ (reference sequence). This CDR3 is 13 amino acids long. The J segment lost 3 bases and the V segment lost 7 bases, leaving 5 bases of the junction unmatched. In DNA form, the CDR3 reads TGTGCCAGCACCACAGGGGGGATCTACGAGCAGTACTTC. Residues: CASTTGGIYEQYF.

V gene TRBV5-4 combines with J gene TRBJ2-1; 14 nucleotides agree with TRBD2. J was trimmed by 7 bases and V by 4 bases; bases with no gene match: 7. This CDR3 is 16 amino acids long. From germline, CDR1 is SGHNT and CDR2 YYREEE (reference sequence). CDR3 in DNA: TGTGCCAGCAGCACCGGGACTAGCGGGAGCGGTAATGAGCAGTTCTTC. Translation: CASSTGTSGSGNEQFF. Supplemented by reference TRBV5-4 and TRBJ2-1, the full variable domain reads ETGVTQSPTHLIKTRGQQVTLRCSSQSGHNTVSWYQQALGQGPQFIFQYYREEENGRGNFPPRFSGLQFPNYSSELNVNALELDDSALYLCASSTGTSGSGNEQFFGPGTRLTVL.

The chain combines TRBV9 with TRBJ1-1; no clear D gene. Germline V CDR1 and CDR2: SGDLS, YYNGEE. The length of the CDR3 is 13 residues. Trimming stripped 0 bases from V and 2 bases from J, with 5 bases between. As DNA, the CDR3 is TGTGCCAGCAGCGTAGCCCTCAACACTGAAGCTTTCTTT. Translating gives CASSVALNTEAFF.

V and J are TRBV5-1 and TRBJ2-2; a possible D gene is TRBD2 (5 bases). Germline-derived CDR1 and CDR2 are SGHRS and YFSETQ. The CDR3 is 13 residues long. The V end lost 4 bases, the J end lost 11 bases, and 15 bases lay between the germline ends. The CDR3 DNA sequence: TGCGCCAGCAGCCTGGGCGAGGGTGGAGAGCTGTTTTTT. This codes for CASSLGEGGELFF.

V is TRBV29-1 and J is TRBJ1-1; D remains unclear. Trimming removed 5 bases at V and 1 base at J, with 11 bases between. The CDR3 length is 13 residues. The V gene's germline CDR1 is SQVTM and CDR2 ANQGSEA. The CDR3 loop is CSVFVGGNTEAFF. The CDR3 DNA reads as TGCAGCGTTTTTGTTGGAGGGAACACTGAAGCTTTCTTT.